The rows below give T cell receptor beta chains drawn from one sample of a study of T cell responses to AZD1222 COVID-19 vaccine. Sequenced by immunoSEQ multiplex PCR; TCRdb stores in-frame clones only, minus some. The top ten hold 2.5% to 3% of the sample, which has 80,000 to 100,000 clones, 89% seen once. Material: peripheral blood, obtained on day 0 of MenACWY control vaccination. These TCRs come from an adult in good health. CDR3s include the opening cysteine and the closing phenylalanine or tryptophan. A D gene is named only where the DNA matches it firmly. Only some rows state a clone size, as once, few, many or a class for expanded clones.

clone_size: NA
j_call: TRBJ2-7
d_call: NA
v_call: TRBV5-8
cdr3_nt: TGTGCCAGCAGCAAACAGGATCAATACGAGCAGTACTTC
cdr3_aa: CASSKQDQYEQYF

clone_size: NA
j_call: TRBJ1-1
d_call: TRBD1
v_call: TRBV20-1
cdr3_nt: TGCAGTGCTAGTCCTACCCCGCAGGGGGCCGAAGAGGACACTGAAGCTTTCTTT
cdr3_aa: CSASPTPQGAEEDTEAFF

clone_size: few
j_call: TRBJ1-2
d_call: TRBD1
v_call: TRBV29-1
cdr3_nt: TGCAGCGTTGAAGATCAGGGGGCGCGAGGAGGCTACACCTTC
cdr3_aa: CSVEDQGARGGYTF

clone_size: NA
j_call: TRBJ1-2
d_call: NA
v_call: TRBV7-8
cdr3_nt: TGTGCCAGCAGACAACAGGGAAACTATGGCTACACCTTC
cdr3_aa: CASRQQGNYGYTF

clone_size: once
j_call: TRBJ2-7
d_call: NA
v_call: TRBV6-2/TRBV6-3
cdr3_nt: TGTGCCAGCAGTTTCAGGGTAACGTACGAGCAGTACTTC
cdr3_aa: CASSFRVTYEQYF

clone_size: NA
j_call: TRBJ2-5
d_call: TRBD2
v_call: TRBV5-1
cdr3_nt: TGCGCCAGCAGCCCCTGGACTAGCGGGTACCAAGAGACCCAGTACTTC
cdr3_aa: CASSPWTSGYQETQYF

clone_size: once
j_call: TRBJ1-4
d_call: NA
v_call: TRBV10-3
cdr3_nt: TGTGCCATCAGTTTACAGGGCAATGAAAAACTGTTTTTT
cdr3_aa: CAISLQGNEKLFF

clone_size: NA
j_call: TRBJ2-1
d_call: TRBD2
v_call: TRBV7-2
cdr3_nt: TGTGCCAGCAGCTTAGATTTTAGCGGGGGGGCGGTCTTCTTC
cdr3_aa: CASSLDFSGGAVFF

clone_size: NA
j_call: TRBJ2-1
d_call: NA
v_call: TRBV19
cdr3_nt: TGTGCCAGTATGGTCGGAGGTATCTACAATGAGCAGTTCTTC
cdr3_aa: CASMVGGIYNEQFF

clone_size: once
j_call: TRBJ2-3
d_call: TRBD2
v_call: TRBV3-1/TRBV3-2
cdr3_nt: TGTGCCAGCAGCCAAGATACTAGCGGGGTGAATGCAGATACGCAGTATTTT
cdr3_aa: CASSQDTSGVNADTQYF

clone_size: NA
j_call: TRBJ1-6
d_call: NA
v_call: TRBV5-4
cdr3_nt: TGTGCCAGCAGCTTTACATCGGGACGATCCAATTCACCCCTCCACTTT
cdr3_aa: CASSFTSGRSNSPLHF

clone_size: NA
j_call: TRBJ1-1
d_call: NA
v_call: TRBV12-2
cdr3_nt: TGTGCAAGTCGCTTGAGTTGGTTGCCGAACACTGAAGCTTTCTTT
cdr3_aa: CASRLSWLPNTEAFF

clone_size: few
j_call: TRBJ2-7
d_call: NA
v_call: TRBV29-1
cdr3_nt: TGCAGCGTTGCCCCGGATACCTACGAGCAGTACTTC
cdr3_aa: CSVAPDTYEQYF

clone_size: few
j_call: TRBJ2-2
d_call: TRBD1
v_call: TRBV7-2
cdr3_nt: TGTGCCAGCAGCTTGGGGACAGGGAACACCGGGGAGCTGTTTTTT
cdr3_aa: CASSLGTGNTGELFF

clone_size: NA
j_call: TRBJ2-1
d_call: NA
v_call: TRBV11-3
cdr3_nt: TGTGCCAGCAGCTTAAGGCGTAATGAGCAGTTCTTC
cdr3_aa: CASSLRRNEQFF

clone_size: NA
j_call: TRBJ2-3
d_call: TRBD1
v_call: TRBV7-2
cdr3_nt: TGTGCCAGCAGCTTACTAGGGCCGGGACAGCCCACAGATACGCAGTATTTT
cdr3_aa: CASSLLGPGQPTDTQYF

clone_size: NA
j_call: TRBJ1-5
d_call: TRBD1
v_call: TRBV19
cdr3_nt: TGTGCCAGTACTGATACAGGGGGCGGTCAGCCCCAGCATTTT
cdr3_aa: CASTDTGGGQPQHF

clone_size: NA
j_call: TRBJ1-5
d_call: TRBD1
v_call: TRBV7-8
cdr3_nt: TGTGCCAGCAGCTTAAAGTATCAGGACAGGGTAAGCAGGCAGCCCCAGCATTTT
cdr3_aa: CASSLKYQDRVSRQPQHF